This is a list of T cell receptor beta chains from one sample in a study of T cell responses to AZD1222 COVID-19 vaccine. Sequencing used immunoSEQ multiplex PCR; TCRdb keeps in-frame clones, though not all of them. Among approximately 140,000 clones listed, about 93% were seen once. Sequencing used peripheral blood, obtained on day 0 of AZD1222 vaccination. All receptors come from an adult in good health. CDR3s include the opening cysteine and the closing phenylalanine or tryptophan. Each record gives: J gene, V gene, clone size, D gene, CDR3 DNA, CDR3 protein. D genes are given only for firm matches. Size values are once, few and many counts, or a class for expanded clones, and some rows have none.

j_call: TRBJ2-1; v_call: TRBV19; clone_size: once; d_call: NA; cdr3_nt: TGTGCCAGTAGTATCCGTCGCGGGAAGGGTCTCAATGAGCAGTTCTTC; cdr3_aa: CASSIRRGKGLNEQFF
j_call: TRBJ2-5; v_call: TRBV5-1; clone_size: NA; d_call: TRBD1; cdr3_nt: TGCGCCAGCAGCCCTCCGACAGGGGGAGGGGAGACCCAGTACTTC; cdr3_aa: CASSPPTGGGETQYF
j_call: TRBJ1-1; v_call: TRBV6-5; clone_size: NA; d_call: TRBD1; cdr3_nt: TGTGCCAGCAGGAGACATCAGGGGGCTAACACTGAAGCTTTCTTT; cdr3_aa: CASRRHQGANTEAFF
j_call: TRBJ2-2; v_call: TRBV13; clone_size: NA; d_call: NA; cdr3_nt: TGTGCCAGCAAGGATTATCGAAGTTCCGGGGAGCTGTTTTTT; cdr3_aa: CASKDYRSSGELFF
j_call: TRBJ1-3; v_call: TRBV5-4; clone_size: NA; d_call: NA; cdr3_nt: TGTGCCAGCAGCGAAGGACAACGTAGCTCTGGAAACACCATATATTTT; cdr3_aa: CASSEGQRSSGNTIYF
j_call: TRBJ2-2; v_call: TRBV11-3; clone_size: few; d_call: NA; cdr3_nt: TGTGCCAGCAGCTTCGCTGGTCCCTACACCGGGGAGCTGTTTTTT; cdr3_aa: CASSFAGPYTGELFF
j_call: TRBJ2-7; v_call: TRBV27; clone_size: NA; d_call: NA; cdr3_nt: TGTGCCAGCAGCCCTGGACAGTTCTACGAGCAGTACTTC; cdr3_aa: CASSPGQFYEQYF
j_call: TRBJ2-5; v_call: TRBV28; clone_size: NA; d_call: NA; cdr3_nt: TGTGCCAGCAGTTCCGTGGAGATATACCAAGAGACCCAGTACTTC; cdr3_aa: CASSSVEIYQETQYF
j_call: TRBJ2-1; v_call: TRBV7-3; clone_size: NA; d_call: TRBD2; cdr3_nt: TGTGCCAGCAGCTCGGGACTAGCGGTCGATGAGCAGTTCTTC; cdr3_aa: CASSSGLAVDEQFF
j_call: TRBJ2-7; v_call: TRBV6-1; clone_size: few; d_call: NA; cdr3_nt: TGTGCCAGCAGTGAGGATCCGAGCAGGGAGGAGCAGTACTTC; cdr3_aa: CASSEDPSREEQYF
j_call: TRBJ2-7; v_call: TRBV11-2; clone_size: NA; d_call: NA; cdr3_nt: TGTGCCAGCAGCTTAGAGACGGCAGGGGGGTTCTACGAGCAGTACTTC; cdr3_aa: CASSLETAGGFYEQYF
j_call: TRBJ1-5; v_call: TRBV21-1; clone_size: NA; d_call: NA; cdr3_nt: TGTGCCAGCAGCAAAGCTAGAGGGGGTAGCAATCAGCCCCAGCATTTT; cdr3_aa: CASSKARGGSNQPQHF
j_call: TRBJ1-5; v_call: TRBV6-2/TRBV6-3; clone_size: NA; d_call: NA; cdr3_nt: TGTGCCAGCAGTTACCCGACAAGAACCTATAGCAATCAGCCCCAGCATTTT; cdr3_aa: CASSYPTRTYSNQPQHF
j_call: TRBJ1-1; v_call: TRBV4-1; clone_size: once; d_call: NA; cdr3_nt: TGCGCCAGCAGCCAAGTGCAGCTGCTGAACACTGAAGCTTTCTTT; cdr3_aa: CASSQVQLLNTEAFF
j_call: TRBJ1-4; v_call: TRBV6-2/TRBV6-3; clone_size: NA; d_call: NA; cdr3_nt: TGTGCCAGCAGTTACTCAGGGGACGAAAAACTGTTTTTT; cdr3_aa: CASSYSGDEKLFF
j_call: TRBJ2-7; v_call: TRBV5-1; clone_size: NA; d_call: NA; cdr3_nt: TGCGCCAGCAGCTTGGCCTCAGTGAGGGCTCCCTACGAGCAGTACTTC; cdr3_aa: CASSLASVRAPYEQYF
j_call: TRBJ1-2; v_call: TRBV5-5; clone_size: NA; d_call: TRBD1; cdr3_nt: TGTGCCAGCAGCTTCATGGGGACAGGGGCGGGAGGCTACACCTTC; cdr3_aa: CASSFMGTGAGGYTF
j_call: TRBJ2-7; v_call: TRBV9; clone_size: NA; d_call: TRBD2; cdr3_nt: TGTGCCAGCAGCCCCGGGACTAGCGGTACCTACGAGCAGTACTTC; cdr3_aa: CASSPGTSGTYEQYF
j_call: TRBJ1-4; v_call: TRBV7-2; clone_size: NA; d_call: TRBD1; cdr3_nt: TGTGCCAGCAGCCTAGGGGGCATGAATGAAAAACTGTTTTTT; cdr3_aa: CASSLGGMNEKLFF
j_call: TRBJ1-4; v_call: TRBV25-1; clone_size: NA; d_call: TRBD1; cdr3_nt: TGTGCCAGCAGCGGGACAGGGAATGAAAAACTGTTTTTT; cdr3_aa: CASSGTGNEKLFF
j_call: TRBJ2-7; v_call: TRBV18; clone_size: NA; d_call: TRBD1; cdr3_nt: TGTGCCAGCTCACCCCGGGGACAGGGGGCGTGGGAGCAGTACTTC; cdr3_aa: CASSPRGQGAWEQYF
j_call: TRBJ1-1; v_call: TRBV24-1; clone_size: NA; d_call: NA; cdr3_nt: TGTGCCCCCCCTCAGAACACAGAGGTGATGAACACTGAAGCTTTCTTT; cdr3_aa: CAPPQNTEVMNTEAFF
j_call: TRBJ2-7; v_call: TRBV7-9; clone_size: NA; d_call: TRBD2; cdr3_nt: TGTGCCAGCAGCGCGGGGACTAGCGGCAACTACGAGCAGTACTTC; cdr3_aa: CASSAGTSGNYEQYF
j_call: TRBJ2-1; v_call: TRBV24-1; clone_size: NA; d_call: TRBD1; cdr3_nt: TGTGCCACCAGTGAAGGGACAGGGGGAGATTGGAGCTCCTACAATGAGCAGTTCTTC; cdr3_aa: CATSEGTGGDWSSYNEQFF
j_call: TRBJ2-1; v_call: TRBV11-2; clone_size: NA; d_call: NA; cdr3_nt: TGTGCCAGCAGCCTCGGGAGTTGGGATGAGCAGTTCTTC; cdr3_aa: CASSLGSWDEQFF
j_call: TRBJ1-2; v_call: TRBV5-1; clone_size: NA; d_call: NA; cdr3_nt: TGCGCCAGCAGCCCAGGGATTCTCGGCTACACCTTC; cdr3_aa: CASSPGILGYTF
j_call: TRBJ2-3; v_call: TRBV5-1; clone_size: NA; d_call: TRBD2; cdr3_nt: TGCGCCAGCAGCGAGGGACTAGCGGGAGCCTGGGATACGCAGTATTTT; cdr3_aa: CASSEGLAGAWDTQYF
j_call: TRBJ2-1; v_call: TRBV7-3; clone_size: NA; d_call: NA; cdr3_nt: TGTGCCAGCAGCTCCCTAGACAGACTCAATGAGCAGTTCTTC; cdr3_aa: CASSSLDRLNEQFF
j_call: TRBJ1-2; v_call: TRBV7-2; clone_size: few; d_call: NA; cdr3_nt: TGTGCCAGCAGTCAGGGAGCTAACTATGGCTACACCTTC; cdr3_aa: CASSQGANYGYTF
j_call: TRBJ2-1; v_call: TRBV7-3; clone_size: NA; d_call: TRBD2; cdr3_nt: TGTGCCAGCAGCTACCTAGCGGGGGTGTCCTACAATGAGCAGTTCTTC; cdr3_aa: CASSYLAGVSYNEQFF
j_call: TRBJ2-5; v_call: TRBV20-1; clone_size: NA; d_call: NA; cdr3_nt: TGCAGTGCTAGTCCAAGCGCTGGCAGGGGGGGAGAGACCCAGTACTTC; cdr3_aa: CSASPSAGRGGETQYF
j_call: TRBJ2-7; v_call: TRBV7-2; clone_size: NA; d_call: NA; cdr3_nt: TGTGCCAGCAGCTTAAGGTCAGGGGCGCCGGGCCTCTACGAGCAGTACTTC; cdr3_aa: CASSLRSGAPGLYEQYF
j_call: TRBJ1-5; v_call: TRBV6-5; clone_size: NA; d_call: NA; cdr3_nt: TGTGCCAGCGGGTTCGGGACTGACAAGCCCCAGCATTTT; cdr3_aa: CASGFGTDKPQHF
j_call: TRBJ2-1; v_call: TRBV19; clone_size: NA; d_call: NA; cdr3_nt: TGTGCCAGTAGTATAGATCTATCCAGACACAATGAGCAGTTCTTC; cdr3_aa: CASSIDLSRHNEQFF
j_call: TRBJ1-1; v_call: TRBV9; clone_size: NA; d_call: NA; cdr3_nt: TGTGCCAGCAGCGAAGTAGGTGGGGGGCTGGACACTGAAGCTTTCTTT; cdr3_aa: CASSEVGGGLDTEAFF
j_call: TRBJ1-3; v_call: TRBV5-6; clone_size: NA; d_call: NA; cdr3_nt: TGTGCCAGCAGCTGGTGGACAGAGGGAAAATTTAGTGGAAACACCATATATTTT; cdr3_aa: CASSWWTEGKFSGNTIYF
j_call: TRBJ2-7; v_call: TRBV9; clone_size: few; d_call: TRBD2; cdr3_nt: TGTGCCAGCAGCGTAGGGGCGGGAGGGCCCTACGAGCAGTACTTC; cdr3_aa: CASSVGAGGPYEQYF
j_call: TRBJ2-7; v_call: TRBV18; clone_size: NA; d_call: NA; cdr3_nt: TGTGCCAGCTCACTCGGTACCCCCTACGAGCAGTACTTC; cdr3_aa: CASSLGTPYEQYF
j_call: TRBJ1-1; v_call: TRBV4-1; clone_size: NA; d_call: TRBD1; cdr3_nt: TGCGCCAGCAGTTACGACAGGGGGCGTAACGAAGCTTTCTTT; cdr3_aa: CASSYDRGRNEAFF
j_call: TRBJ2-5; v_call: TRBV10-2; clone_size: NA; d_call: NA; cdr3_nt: TGCGCCAGCAGTGAAGACTACCTCACAGAGACCCAGTACTTC; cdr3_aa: CASSEDYLTETQYF
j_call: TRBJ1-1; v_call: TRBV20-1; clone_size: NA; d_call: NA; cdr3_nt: NA; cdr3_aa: CSASRQGVAPGIF
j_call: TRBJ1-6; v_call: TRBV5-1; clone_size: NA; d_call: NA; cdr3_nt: TGCGCCAGCAGCCCCCGACCCGAAGGGCCCCTCCACTTT; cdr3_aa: CASSPRPEGPLHF
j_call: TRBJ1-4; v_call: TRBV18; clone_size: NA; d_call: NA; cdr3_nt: TGTGCCAGCTCACCCCTGGACACCAATGAAAAACTGTTTTTT; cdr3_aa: CASSPLDTNEKLFF
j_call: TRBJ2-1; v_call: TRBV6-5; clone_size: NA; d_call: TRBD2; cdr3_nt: TGTGCCAGCAGTCAGAGCGGGAGCTCCTACAATGAGCAGTTCTTC; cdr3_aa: CASSQSGSSYNEQFF
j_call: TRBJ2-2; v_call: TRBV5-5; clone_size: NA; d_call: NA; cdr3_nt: TGTGCCAGCAGCGTACAGGGTGTAAGGAACACCGGGGAGCTGTTTTTT; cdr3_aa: CASSVQGVRNTGELFF
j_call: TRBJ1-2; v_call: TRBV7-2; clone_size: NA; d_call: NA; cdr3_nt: TGTGCCAGCAGCTTATCAGGGAATCCCTACTATGGCTACACCTTC; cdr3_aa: CASSLSGNPYYGYTF
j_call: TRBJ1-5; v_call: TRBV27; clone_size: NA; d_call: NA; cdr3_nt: TGTGCCAGCAGTTTATCGTGGGGTAGCAATCAGCCCCAGCATTTT; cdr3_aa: CASSLSWGSNQPQHF
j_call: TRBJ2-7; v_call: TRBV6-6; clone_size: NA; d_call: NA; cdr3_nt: TGTGCCAGCAGCCGGGGACTTTACGAGCAGTACTTC; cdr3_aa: CASSRGLYEQYF
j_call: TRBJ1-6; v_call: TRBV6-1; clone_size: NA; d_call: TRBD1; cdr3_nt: TGTGCCAGCAGTCGTGACAGGGGAATTAACTCACCCCTCCACTTT; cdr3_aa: CASSRDRGINSPLHF
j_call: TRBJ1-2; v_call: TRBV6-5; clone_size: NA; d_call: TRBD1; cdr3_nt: TGTGCCAGCAGTAGACAGGGCCGAACTAACTATGGCTACACCTTC; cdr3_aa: CASSRQGRTNYGYTF
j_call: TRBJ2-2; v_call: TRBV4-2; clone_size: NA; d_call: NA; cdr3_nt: TGTGCCAGCAGCCAAGATCCGGGTATAGTGGACACCGGGGAGCTGTTTTTT; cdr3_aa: CASSQDPGIVDTGELFF
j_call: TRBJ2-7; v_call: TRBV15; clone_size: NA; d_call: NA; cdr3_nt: TGTGCCACCAGCAGAGTGAAGTCCTACGAGCAGTACTTC; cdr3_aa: CATSRVKSYEQYF
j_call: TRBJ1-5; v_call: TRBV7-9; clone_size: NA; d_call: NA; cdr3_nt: TGTGCCAGCAGCTCATCGACCACTTATAGCAATCAGCCCCAGCATTTT; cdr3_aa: CASSSSTTYSNQPQHF
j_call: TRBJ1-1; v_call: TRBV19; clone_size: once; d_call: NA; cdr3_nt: TGTGCCAGTAGTCCACGGCTATCACGGAGCGCTGAAGCTTTCTTT; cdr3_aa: CASSPRLSRSAEAFF
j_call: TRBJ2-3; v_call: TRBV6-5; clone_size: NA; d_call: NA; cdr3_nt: TGTGCCAGCAGACCCCTACAGGGCCGCACAGATACGCAGTATTTT; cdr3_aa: CASRPLQGRTDTQYF